This T cell receptor (beta chain) was captured in a study of spatial heterogeneity in lung cancer. As for the study in general: A consistent excess of beta-chain over alpha-chain sequences was detected.

Time point denoted: sample taken at primary tumor resection. Whole RNA came from tumor, nontumor lung or frozen PBMC and was sequenced without being sorted. This clonotype was detected many times. TCRdb used MiXCR to reprocess the 5' RACE reads, holding one entry per CDR3 protein. Among about 2,800 distinct CDR3 sequences, around a third were seen once, and the ten largest hold around 70%. CDR1 and CDR2 (germline): SGHAT, FQNNGV. V was clipped by 2 bases and J by 4 bases; unmatched bases: 1. The CDR3 has 13 amino acids. The sequence derives from a male donor with early-stage non-small cell lung cancer. The sample consisted of PBMCs, taken at surgery. The rearrangement links TRBV11-2 to TRBJ2-5; the match to TRBD2 covers 7 bases. CDR3 in DNA: TGTGCCAGCAGCTTATGGGGGGGAGAGACCCAGTACTTC. It yields the protein CASSLWGGETQYF.